The 24 T cell receptor beta chains presented below share a single source sample, sequenced in a study of blood T cell repertoires in COVID-19. Repertoires were generated with immunoSEQ multiplex PCR, while TCRdb's copy carries only in-frame clones and drops some. The repertoire includes some 120,000 clones, 75% to 90% of them detected once, and about 18% sits in the top ten. The sample was PBMCs or T cells enriched from blood (not recorded which). The receptors derive from a man younger than 40 who had recovered from COVID-19.

The J gene is TRBJ1-2, the V gene TRBV27, with D possibly being TRBD1 (5 bases). Trimming took off 2 bases at V and 4 bases at J, with 8 bases between the two ends. The CDR3 runs 13 residues. CDR1 is MNHEY, CDR2 SMNVEV, per germline (reference sequence). Written as DNA, the CDR3 is TGTGCCAGCAGTTTACCAACAGGCTATGGCTACACCTTC. Protein product: CASSLPTGYGYTF.

The genes are TRBV10-2 and TRBJ2-1; D perhaps matches TRBD2 (5 bases). The CDR3 runs 19 residues. V was shortened by 4 bases and J by 0 bases, with 22 bases between the two germline ends. Germline V CDR1 and CDR2: WSHSY, SAAADI. CDR3 sequence (DNA): TGCGCCAGCAGTGGAGGTGTCCTCTACCGGGGTAGCTCCTACAATGAGCAGTTCTTC. It encodes CASSGGVLYRGSSYNEQFF.

The CDR3 sequence: CASSQTEAPNTEAFF. CDR3 nucleotide sequence: TGCGCCAGCAGCCAAACGGAGGCCCCGAACACTGAAGCTTTCTTT. V gene TRBV4-1 combines with J gene TRBJ1-1, with D unresolved. The CDR3 has 15 amino acids. In germline, CDR1 is MGHRA, CDR2 YSYEKL. The V gene lost 2 bases and the J gene lost 1 base, with 11 bases spanning the gap.

V is TRBV4-1 and J is TRBJ2-7; D is unclear. CDR3 length: 14 residues. The germline V gene encodes CDR1 MGHRA and CDR2 YSYEKL. V was clipped by 2 bases and J by 0 bases, with 8 bases between them. In nucleotides, the CDR3 is TGCGCCAGCAGCCAACTGTGGAGCTCCTACGAGCAGTACTTC. It yields the protein CASSQLWSSYEQYF.

The rearrangement joins TRBV9 to TRBJ2-7; TRBD2 might be the D (6 bases). There are 14 residues in the CDR3. Per germline, CDR1 SGDLS and CDR2 YYNGEE. V lost 2 bases, J lost 5 bases, and 14 bases lay in between. Here the CDR3 reads CASSVGSGVNEQYF. The CDR3 DNA reads as TGTGCCAGCAGCGTGGGGTCGGGGGTCAACGAGCAGTACTTC.

The rearrangement uses TRBV7-9 and TRBJ2-7; 7 bases map to TRBD1. The V and J ends lost 0 bases and 4 bases, in that order; junction bases with no gene match: 6. Germline CDR1 is SEHNR and CDR2 is FQNEAQ (reference sequence). The CDR3 has 15 amino acids. The CDR3 here is CASSLAQGISYEQYF. In DNA form, the CDR3 reads TGTGCCAGCAGCTTAGCACAGGGGATTTCGTACGAGCAGTACTTC.

This chain uses TRBV7-9 with TRBJ1-1, with D tentatively TRBD1 (5 bases). V was clipped by 6 bases and J by 1 base, with 15 bases between them. The CDR3 sequence is 15 residues long. Germline V gives CDR1 SEHNR, CDR2 FQNEAQ (reference sequence). Here the CDR3 reads CASSVRQRPNTEAFF. The CDR3 DNA sequence: TGTGCCAGCAGTGTACGACAGCGACCGAACACTGAAGCTTTCTTT.

The gene calls are TRBV3-1 (or the pseudogene TRBV3-2) and TRBJ1-2; D gene unclear. CDR3 size: 14 residues. CDR1 and CDR2 (germline): LGHDT, YNNKEL (reference sequence). V dropped 3 bases and J dropped 6 bases, with 14 bases sitting between them. This chain's CDR3 is CASSQNGVEDGYTF. Here the CDR3 DNA reads TGTGCCAGCAGCCAGAACGGAGTGGAGGATGGCTACACCTTC.

The chain combines TRBV19 with TRBJ2-7; D may be TRBD2 (5 bases). V lost 1 base and J 5 bases, leaving 12 bases between the germline ends. Germline CDR1 is LNHDA and CDR2 is SQIVND (reference sequence). The CDR3 totals 14 residues. CDR3 DNA: TGTGCCAGTAGTATAGGGAGGAATATCAACGAGCAGTACTTC. It yields the protein CASSIGRNINEQYF.

The sample holds one count of this clone. This chain joins TRBV18 and TRBJ1-1; TRBD1 agrees at 12 bases. The junction had 13 bases not matched to a gene; V was cut back by 6 bases and J by 2 bases. Germline CDR1 KGHSH, CDR2 LQKENI. CDR3 length equals 18 residues. CDR3 amino acids: CASSPIGTGGRKNTEAFF. The CDR3 DNA follows: TGTGCCAGCTCCCCCATTGGGACAGGGGGCCGGAAAAACACTGAAGCTTTCTTT.

V and J are TRBV5-6 and TRBJ1-2; 10 bases match TRBD1. The CDR3 runs to 15 residues. Germline CDR1 SGHDT, CDR2 YYEEEE. The V segment lost 2 bases and the J segment 2 bases; nucleotides outside the gene matches: 3. In DNA, the CDR3 is TGTGCCAGCAGCTTTGGGACAGGGGAAAACTATGGCTACACCTTC. It yields the protein CASSFGTGENYGYTF.

The V and J genes are TRBV5-6 and TRBJ1-2; 9 positions match TRBD1. Unmatched junction bases numbered 6, after V lost 0 bases and J lost 3 bases. There are 16 residues in the CDR3. Germline loops: CDR1 SGHDT, CDR2 YYEEEE. Here the CDR3 reads CASSLVQGARDYGYTF. CDR3 coding DNA: TGTGCCAGCAGCTTGGTACAGGGGGCGCGTGACTATGGCTACACCTTC.

The chain recombines TRBV7-9 with TRBJ2-1; D ambiguous. V lost 1 base, J lost 9 bases, and 16 bases lay in between. Germline values: CDR1 SEHNR, CDR2 FQNEAQ (reference sequence). The CDR3 runs 15 residues. DNA of the CDR3: TGTGCCAGCAGCTTAGTCCCCATCGAGGCGGTTGAGCAGTTCTTC. Residues: CASSLVPIEAVEQFF.

J is TRBJ2-7 and V is TRBV11-2, with D possibly being TRBD2 (5 bases). V was clipped by 0 bases and J by 5 bases, with 17 bases between them. The CDR3 totals 16 residues. CDR1 SGHAT and CDR2 FQNNGV come from the germline V gene. This chain's CDR3 is CASSLDWRTVYHEQYF. The DNA for the CDR3 is TGTGCCAGCAGCTTAGATTGGCGGACTGTGTATCACGAGCAGTACTTC.

This chain links TRBV30 with TRBJ2-1, with D hard to call. The germline V and J ends were trimmed by 0 bases and 6 bases, with 15 bases remaining between them. Germline V gives CDR1 GTSNPN, CDR2 SVGIG (reference sequence). This CDR3 has 15 amino acids. The CDR3 sequence: CAWSVNLGMSNEQFF. DNA for the CDR3: TGTGCCTGGAGTGTAAACCTAGGTATGTCCAATGAGCAGTTCTTC.

This sequence joins TRBV7-2 and TRBJ1-1; D not certain. The CDR3 loop spans 16 amino acids. Germline assignment: CDR1 SGHTA and CDR2 FQGNSA. The V gene lost 1 base and the J gene lost 5 bases, with 17 bases spanning the gap. CDR3 DNA: TGTGCCAGCAGCTTAGTACCAAGGGCGCGGGGTACTGAAGCTTTCTTT. It encodes CASSLVPRARGTEAFF.

V is TRBV5-5 and J is TRBJ2-2, with D unresolved. V lost 0 bases to trimming and J lost 1 base, with 4 bases between them. Per germline, CDR1 SGHKS and CDR2 YYEKEE (reference sequence). This CDR3 contains 14 residues. The CDR3 nucleotides are TGTGCCAGCAGCTTGGGACAGAACACCGGGGAGCTGTTTTTT. The encoded protein is CASSLGQNTGELFF.

The J gene is TRBJ2-1, the V gene TRBV19, with D possibly TRBD1 on 5 matching bases. The CDR3 has 17 amino acids. V was pared by 6 bases and J by 0 bases, with 18 bases between. CDR1 and CDR2 from the germline V gene are LNHDA and SQIVND (reference sequence). The CDR3 region has the DNA TGTGCCAGTAGCCCGACAGTGACATTGGGCTCCTACAATGAGCAGTTCTTC. The encoded protein is CASSPTVTLGSYNEQFF.

V gene TRBV7-9 combines with J gene TRBJ2-1; 11 nucleotides match TRBD1. The CDR3 is 16 residues long. The V gene end was trimmed by 5 bases and the J gene end by 4 bases; junction bases not matched to a gene: 7. CDR1 is SEHNR and CDR2 is FQNEAQ in the germline V gene (reference sequence). The CDR3 DNA reads TGTGCCAGCAGCCAAACGGACAGGGGGCTATACAATGAGCAGTTCTTC. It yields the protein CASSQTDRGLYNEQFF.

The genes are TRBV20-1 and TRBJ1-1; 8 nucleotides align to TRBD1. Trimming removed 3 bases from V and 9 bases from J; junction bases left unmatched: 15. This CDR3 is 15 amino acids long. Germline CDR1 is DFQATT and CDR2 is SNEGSKA (reference sequence). The chain's CDR3 is CSASTQGVRDTKAFF. CDR3 bases: TGCAGTGCTAGTACACAGGGGGTTCGGGATACTAAAGCTTTCTTT.

The chain joins TRBV27 to TRBJ2-3; D gene ambiguous. This CDR3 comprises 12 residues. In germline, CDR1 is MNHEY, CDR2 SMNVEV (reference sequence). The V end lost 5 bases, the J end lost 2 bases, and 5 bases lay between the germline ends. Here the CDR3 reads CASSDNTDTQYF. The CDR3 DNA reads as TGTGCCAGCAGTGACAACACAGATACGCAGTATTTT.

The chain employs TRBV5-4 and TRBJ1-2; tentatively, D is TRBD1 (5 bases). The germline CDR1 and CDR2 sequences are SGHNT and YYREEE (reference sequence). This CDR3 is built from 14 residues. Trimming pared 0 bases from V and 4 bases from J, leaving 10 bases between. CDR3 residues: CASSLASQGYGYTF. The CDR3 DNA reads TGTGCCAGCAGCTTGGCTTCCCAGGGCTATGGCTACACCTTC.

The chain has TRBV18 and TRBJ1-5, with D unclear. V gave up 3 bases and J gave up 7 bases, with 7 bases separating them. This CDR3 comprises 12 residues. Looked up from germline, CDR1 is KGHSH and CDR2 is LQKENI. DNA of the CDR3: TGTGCCAGCTCACCCTCAGGACAGCCCCAGCATTTT. Its protein is CASSPSGQPQHF. The whole variable domain, remainder taken from reference TRBV18 and TRBJ1-5, is NAGVMQNPRHLVRRRGQEARLRCSPMKGHSHVYWYRQLPEEGLKFMVYLQKENIIDESGMPKERFSAEFPKEGPSILRIQQVVRGDSAAYFCASSPSGQPQHFGDGTRLSIL.

The rearrangement joins TRBV14 to TRBJ1-3; D unresolved. V lost 3 bases and J lost 1, with 22 bases in between. CDR3 length equals 19 residues. Germline assignment: CDR1 SGHDN and CDR2 FVKESK. The CDR3 DNA is TGTGCCAGCAGCCAGAAGAGAGATTTCCCGGGGATGTCTGGAAACACCATATATTTT. Translating gives CASSQKRDFPGMSGNTIYF. Based on the CDR3 plus reference TRBV14 and TRBJ1-3, the full variable domain is EAGVTQFPSHSVIEKGQTVTLRCDPISGHDNLYWYRRVMGKEIKFLLHFVKESKQDESGMPNNRFLAERTGGTYSTLKVQPAELEDSGVYFCASSQKRDFPGMSGNTIYFGEGSWLTVV.